This T cell receptor beta chain was identified during a study of blood T cell repertoires in COVID-19. Study as a whole: Donors in the United States, Italy and Spain gave samples during acute or convalescent COVID-19. T cells, B-cell-depleted T cells, or PBMCs provided the cDNA or gDNA that served as material.

Authors' data handling: Amplification of reference gene primers was used by the study to estimate nucleated cell counts. Assay: immunoSEQ multiplex PCR; the TCRdb copy retains only in-frame clones and omits some. Clone size and the V and J calls come from that table; the DNA yielded D and trimming. Here the sample spans about 240,000 clones, around 87% being singletons. The CDR3 is 16 amino acids. V was pared by 1 base and J by 7 bases, with 10 bases of the junction left unmatched. Germline CDR1 is SGHTA and CDR2 is FQGTGA. Material for sequencing was peripheral blood. This TCR came from a woman aged 30 to 39 who had recovered from COVID-19. V and J are TRBV7-3 and TRBJ2-5; 9 bases are shared with TRBD1. CDR3 nucleotide sequence: TGTGCCAGCAGCTTAAGGGCAGGACAGGGGAAGGGGACCCAGTACTTC. Amino acids: CASSLRAGQGKGTQYF.